The clone carrying this TCR beta chain appeared many times. Its antigen is currently unknown. The record originates from a study of regulatory T cells in long-lasting Graves disease. General study results and limits: Having only a small sample size may have limited accuracy. For persistent Graves' patients, TCR diversity was lower than for newly diagnosed ones.

Both iRepertoire HTBI primers and Arm-PCR of CDR3 regions were used to build the TCR beta libraries. TCRdb analysed the multiplex PCR reads with MiXCR anew, one entry per CDR3 protein. Among around 500,000 distinct CDR3 sequences, 12% were seen once, and the ten largest hold around 10%. Germline V gene sequence: CDR1 SGHTA, CDR2 FQGNSA. Trimming removed 4 bases from V and 0 bases from J, with 15 bases in between. The CDR3 is made up of 17 amino acids. Documented time point: newly diagnosed GD, antithyroid drugs for less than 3 months. The TCR library used RNA extracted from PBMCs. The same sample was also studied in work on T cells in Graves' hyperthyroidism and ophthalmopathy.

Sequenced material: peripheral blood mononuclear cells (PBMCs), taken at new diagnosis, from a patient treated with antithyroid drugs. This TCR derives from a woman in her twenties or thirties with Graves disease. The chain has TRBV7-2 and TRBJ2-2; tentatively, D is TRBD2 (5 bases). The CDR3 is CASSSPLGETNTGELFF. The CDR3 DNA follows: TGTGCCAGCAGCTCTCCTCTCGGGGAGACGAACACCGGGGAGCTGTTTTTT.